The present T cell receptor (beta chain) was sequenced within a study of early T cells in non-severe SARS-CoV-2 infection. As part of library construction, unique molecular identifiers were attached to individual cDNA molecules. TCRdb reanalysed the 5' RACE reads using MiXCR and keeps one entry per CDR3 protein. Here the sample spans some 38,000 distinct CDR3 sequences, approximately 5.3% being singletons. This clonotype occurred many times. CDR3 length: 13 residues. Germline CDR1 MNHEY, CDR2 SVGAGI. Trimming cost V 5 bases and J 6 bases, with 13 bases left between them. Source material: whole blood. The origin of this receptor is an adult who was a healthcare worker with PCR-confirmed SARS-CoV-2 infection or an uninfected control (not recorded which). V gene TRBV6-5 combines with J gene TRBJ1-1; D gene ambiguous. As DNA, the CDR3 is TGTGCCAGCAGTGGCGGCCTTCGGGCTGAAGCTTTCTTT. Its translation is CASSGGLRAEAFF.